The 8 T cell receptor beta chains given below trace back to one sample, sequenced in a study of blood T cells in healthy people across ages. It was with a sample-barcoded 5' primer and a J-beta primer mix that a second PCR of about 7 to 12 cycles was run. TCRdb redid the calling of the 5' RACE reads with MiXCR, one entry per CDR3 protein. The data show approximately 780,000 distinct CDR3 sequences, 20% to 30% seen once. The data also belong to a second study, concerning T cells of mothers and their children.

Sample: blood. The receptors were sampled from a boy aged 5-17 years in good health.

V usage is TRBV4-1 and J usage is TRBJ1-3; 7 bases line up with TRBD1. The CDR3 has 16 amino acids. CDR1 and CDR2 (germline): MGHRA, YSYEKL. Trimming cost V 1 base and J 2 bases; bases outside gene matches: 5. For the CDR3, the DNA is TGCGCCAGCAGCCAAGTTGAGAGGGGGCCTGGAAACACCATATATTTT. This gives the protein CASSQVERGPGNTIYF.

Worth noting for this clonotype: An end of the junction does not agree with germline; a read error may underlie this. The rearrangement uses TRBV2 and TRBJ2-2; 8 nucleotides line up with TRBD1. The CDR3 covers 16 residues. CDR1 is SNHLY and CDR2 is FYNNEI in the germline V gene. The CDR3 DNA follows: TGTGCCGGCAGGGAAACAGGGGGAACGAACACCGGGGAGCTGTTTTTT. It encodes CAGRETGGTNTGELFF. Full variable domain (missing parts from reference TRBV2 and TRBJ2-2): EPEVTQTPSHQVTQMGQEVILRCVPISNHLYFYWYRQILGQKVEFLVSFYNNEISEKSEIFDDQFSVERPDGSNFTLKIRSTKLEDSAMYFCAGRETGGTNTGELFFGEGSRLTVL.

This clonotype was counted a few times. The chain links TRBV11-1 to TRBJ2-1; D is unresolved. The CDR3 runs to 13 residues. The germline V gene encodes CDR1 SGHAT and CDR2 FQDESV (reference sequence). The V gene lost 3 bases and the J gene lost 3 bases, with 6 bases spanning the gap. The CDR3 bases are TGTGCCAGCAGCTTCCGGGTCTACAATGAGCAGTTCTTC. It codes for CASSFRVYNEQFF.

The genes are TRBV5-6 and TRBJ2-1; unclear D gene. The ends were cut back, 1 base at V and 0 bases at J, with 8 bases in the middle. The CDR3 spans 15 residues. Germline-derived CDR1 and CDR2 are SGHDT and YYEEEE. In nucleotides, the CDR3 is TGTGCCAGCAGCTTGAGGCAGCGCTCCTACAATGAGCAGTTCTTC. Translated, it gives CASSLRQRSYNEQFF.

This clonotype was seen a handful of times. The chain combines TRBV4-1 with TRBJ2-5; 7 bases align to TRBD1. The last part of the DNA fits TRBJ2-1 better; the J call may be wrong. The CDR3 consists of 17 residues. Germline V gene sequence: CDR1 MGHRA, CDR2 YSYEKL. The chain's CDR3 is CASSQDYQGEPYNEQFF. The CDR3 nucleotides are TGCGCCAGCAGCCAAGACTATCAGGGGGAACCCTACAATGAGCAGTTCTTC.

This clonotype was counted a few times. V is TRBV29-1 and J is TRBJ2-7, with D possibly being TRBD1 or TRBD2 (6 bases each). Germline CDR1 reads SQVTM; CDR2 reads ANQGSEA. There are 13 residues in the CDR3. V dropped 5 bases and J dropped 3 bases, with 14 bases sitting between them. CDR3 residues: CSVRRGYIYEQYF. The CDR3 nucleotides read TGCAGCGTTCGGAGGGGGTACATCTACGAGCAGTACTTC.

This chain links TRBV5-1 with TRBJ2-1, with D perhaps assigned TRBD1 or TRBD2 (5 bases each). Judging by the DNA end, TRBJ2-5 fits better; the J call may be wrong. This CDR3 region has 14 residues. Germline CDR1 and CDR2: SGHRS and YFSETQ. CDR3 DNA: TGCGCCAGCAGCTTGGTGGGGACGGCAGAGACCCAGTACTTC. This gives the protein CASSLVGTAETQYF.

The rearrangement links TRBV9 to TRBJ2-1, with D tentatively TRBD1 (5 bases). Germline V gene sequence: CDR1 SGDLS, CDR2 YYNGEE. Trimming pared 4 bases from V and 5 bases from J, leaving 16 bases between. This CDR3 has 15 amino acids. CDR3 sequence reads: CASSRLWGLNNEQFF. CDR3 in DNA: TGTGCCAGCAGCCGACTCTGGGGCCTTAACAATGAGCAGTTCTTC.